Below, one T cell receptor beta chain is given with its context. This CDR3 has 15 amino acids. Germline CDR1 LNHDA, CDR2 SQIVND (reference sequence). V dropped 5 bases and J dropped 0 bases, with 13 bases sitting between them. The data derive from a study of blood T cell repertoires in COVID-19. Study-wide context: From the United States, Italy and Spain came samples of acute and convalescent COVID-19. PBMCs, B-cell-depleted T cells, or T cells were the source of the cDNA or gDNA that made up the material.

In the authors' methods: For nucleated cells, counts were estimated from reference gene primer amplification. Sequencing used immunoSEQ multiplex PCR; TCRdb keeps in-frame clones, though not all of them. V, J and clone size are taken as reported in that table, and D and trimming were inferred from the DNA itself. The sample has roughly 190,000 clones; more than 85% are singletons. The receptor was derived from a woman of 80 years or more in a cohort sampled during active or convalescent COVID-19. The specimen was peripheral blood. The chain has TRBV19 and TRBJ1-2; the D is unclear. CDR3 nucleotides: TGTGCCAGTAGTGAGGGCCCCGGGGCTAACTATGGCTACACCTTC. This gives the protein CASSEGPGANYGYTF.